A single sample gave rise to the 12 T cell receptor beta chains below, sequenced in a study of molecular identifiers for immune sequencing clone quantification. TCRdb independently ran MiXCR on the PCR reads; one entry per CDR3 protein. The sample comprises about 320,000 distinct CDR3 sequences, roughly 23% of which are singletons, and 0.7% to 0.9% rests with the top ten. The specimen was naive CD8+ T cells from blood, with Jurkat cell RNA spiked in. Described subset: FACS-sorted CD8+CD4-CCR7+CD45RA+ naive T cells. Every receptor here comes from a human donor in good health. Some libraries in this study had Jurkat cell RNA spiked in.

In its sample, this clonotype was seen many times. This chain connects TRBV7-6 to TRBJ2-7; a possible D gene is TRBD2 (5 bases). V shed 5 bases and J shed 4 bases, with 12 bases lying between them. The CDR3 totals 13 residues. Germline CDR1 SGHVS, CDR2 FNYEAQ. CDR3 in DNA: TGTGCCAGCAGCGCCAACTCGGGGTACGAGCAGTACTTC. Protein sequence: CASSANSGYEQYF.

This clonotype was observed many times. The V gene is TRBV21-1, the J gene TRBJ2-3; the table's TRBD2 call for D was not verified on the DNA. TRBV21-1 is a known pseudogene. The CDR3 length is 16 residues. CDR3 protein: CASSTLAGKDPDTQYF. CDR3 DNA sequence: TGTGCCAGCAGCACCTTAGCGGGAAAGGACCCAGATACGCAGTATTTT.

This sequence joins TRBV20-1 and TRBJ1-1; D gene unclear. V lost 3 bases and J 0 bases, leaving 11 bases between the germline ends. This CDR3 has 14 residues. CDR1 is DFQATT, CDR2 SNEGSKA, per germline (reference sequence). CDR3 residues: CSARSFKLNTEAFF. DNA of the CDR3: TGCAGTGCTAGGAGTTTTAAACTGAACACTGAAGCTTTCTTT.

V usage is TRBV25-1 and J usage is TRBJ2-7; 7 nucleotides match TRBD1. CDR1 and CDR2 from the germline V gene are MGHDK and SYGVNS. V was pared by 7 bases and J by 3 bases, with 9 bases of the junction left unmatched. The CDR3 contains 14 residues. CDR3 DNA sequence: TGTGCCAGCATTTCTACCAGGACAGGCTACGAGCAGTACTTC. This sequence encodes CASISTRTGYEQYF.

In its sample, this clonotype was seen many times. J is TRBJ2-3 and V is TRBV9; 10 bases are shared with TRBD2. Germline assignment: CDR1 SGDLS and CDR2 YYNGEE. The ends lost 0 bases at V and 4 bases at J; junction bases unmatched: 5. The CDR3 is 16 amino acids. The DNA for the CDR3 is TGTGCCAGCAGCGTAGTAGCGGGAGGAATGGCAGATACGCAGTATTTT. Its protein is CASSVVAGGMADTQYF.

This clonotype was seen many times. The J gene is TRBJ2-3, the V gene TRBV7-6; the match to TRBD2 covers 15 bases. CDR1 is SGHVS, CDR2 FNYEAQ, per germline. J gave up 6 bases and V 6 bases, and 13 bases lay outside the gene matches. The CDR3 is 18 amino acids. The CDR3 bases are TGTGCCAGCAGACATGGACTAGCGGGGGGGCCGCGAGCGGATACGCAGTATTTT. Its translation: CASRHGLAGGPRADTQYF.

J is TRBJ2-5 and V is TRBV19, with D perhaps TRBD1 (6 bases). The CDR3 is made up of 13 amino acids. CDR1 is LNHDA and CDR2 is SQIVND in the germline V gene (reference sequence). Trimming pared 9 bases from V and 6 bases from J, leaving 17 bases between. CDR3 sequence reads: CAREQGRFKTQYF. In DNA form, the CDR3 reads TGTGCCAGGGAACAGGGACGGTTTAAGACCCAGTACTTC.

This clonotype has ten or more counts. This CDR3 reads CASSSSGDRDQPQHF. DNA for the CDR3: TGTGCCAGCAGCTCCTCAGGGGACAGGGACCAGCCCCAGCATTTT. The rearrangement links TRBV7-9 to TRBJ1-5; 9 nucleotides align to TRBD1. Germline V gene sequence: CDR1 SEHNR, CDR2 FQNEAQ (reference sequence). The CDR3 is 15 amino acids. V was clipped by 4 bases and J by 7 bases; unmatched bases: 8.

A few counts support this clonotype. CDR3 sequence reads: CASSQAVVGTDTQYF. The CDR3 nucleotides are TGCGCCAGCAGTCAGGCGGTTGTCGGCACAGATACGCAGTATTTT. V and J are TRBV23-1 and TRBJ2-3; D not resolved. TRBV23-1 is treated as an ORF (open reading frame) with a function not yet certain. Trimming pared 3 bases from V and 1 base from J, leaving 11 bases between. The CDR3 is 15 amino acids.

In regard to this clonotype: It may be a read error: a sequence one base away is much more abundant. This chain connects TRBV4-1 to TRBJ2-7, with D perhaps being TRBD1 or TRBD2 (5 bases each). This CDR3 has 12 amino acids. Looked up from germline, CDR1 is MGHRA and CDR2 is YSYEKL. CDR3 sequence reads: CASSQDGDERYF. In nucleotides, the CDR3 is TGCGCCAGCAGCCAAGACGGGGACGAGCGGTACTTC.

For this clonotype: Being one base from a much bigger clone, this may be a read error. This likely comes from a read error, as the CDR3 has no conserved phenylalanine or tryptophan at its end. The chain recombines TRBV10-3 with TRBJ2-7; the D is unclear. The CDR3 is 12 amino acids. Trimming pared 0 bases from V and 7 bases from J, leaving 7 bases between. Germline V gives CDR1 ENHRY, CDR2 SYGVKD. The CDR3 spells CAISESVLEQYL. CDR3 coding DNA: TGTGCCATCAGTGAGTCAGTTCTTGAGCAGTACCTC.

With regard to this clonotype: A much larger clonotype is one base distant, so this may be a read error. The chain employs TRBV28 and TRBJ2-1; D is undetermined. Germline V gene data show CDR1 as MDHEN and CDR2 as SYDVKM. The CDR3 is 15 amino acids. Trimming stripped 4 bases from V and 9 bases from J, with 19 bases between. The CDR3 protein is CASSYAHRRGGEQFF. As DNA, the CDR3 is TGTGCCAGCAGTTATGCACACCGGCGAGGCGGTGAGCAGTTCTTC. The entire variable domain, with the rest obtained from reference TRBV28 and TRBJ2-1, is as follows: DVKVTQSSRYLVKRTGEKVFLECVQDMDHENMFWYRQDPGLGLRLIYFSYDVKMKEKGDIPEGYSVSREKKERFSLILESASTNQTSMYLCASSYAHRRGGEQFFGPGTRLTVL.